The rows below give T cell receptor beta chains drawn from one sample of a study of cytomegalovirus exposure and HLA in healthy donors. The method was immunoSEQ multiplex PCR; TCRdb's version includes in-frame clones alone and lacks a portion of them. The table shows approximately 74,000 clones, with over 75% occurring only once. Sequenced sample: PBMCs. These receptors all come from a man aged 35 to 55 in good health and CMV-seronegative. The CDR3 runs from the conserved cysteine through the conserved F or W. A D gene is named only where the DNA matches it firmly. Rows may omit the clone size; those that give it use once, few, many or a size class.

J | V | D | size | DNA | CDR3
TRBJ1-5 | TRBV6-1 | - | - | TGTGCCACCCCGGGAAGGGAGGGTGGACAGCCCCAGCATTTT | CATPGREGGQPQHF
TRBJ2-3 | TRBV11-2 | TRBD2 | - | TGTGCCAGCAGCCTAGCGGGAGGGGGCACAGATACGCAGTATTTT | CASSLAGGGTDTQYF
TRBJ2-7 | TRBV6-1 | - | - | TGTGCCAGCAGGATTGACGGGTCCCGGAACGAGCAGTACTTC | CASRIDGSRNEQYF
TRBJ1-1 | TRBV13 | - | - | TGTGCCAGCAGCGAGATGGGGGGGGCTGAAGCTTTCTTT | CASSEMGGAEAFF
TRBJ2-7 | TRBV7-9 | TRBD1 | - | TGTGCCAGCAGCTTATGGGGGACAGCCTCCTACGAGCAGTACTTC | CASSLWGTASYEQYF
TRBJ2-2 | TRBV5-4 | - | - | TGTGCCAGCAGCTCCCAGGGGTCGGCCGGGGAGCTGTTTTTT | CASSSQGSAGELFF
TRBJ1-2 | TRBV6-1 | TRBD1 | - | TGTGCCAGCAAGACAGGGTATTATGGCTACACCTTC | CASKTGYYGYTF
TRBJ1-1 | TRBV7-9 | - | - | TGTTCCAGCAATACAGGGACCCCGAACACTGAAGCTTTCTTT | CSSNTGTPNTEAFF
TRBJ2-2 | TRBV7-2 | - | few | TGTGCCAGCAGCTGGAACTCGGGGGGCAAAAACACCGGGGAGCTGTTTTTT | CASSWNSGGKNTGELFF
TRBJ2-5 | TRBV5-4 | TRBD2 | - | TGTGCCAGCAGCTTGGGACTAGCGGGAGGGCGAGAGACCCAGTACTTC | CASSLGLAGGRETQYF
TRBJ2-7 | TRBV7-2 | TRBD2 | - | TGTGCCAGCAGCCTACTAGCGGGAGGGCCCGAGCAGTACTTC | CASSLLAGGPEQYF
TRBJ2-2 | TRBV7-3 | - | - | TGTGCCAGCAGCTTAAGGGGCCCGGTGTTAAACACCGGGGAGCTGTTTTTT | CASSLRGPVLNTGELFF
TRBJ2-1 | TRBV23-1 | TRBD2 | - | TGCGCCAGCAGTCGGACTAGCGGATACAATGAGCAGTTCTTC | CASSRTSGYNEQFF
TRBJ1-1 | TRBV10-3 | - | few | TGTGCCATCAGTGAGTCCGGAGGAGTCCAGACTGAAGCTTTCTTT | CAISESGGVQTEAFF
TRBJ2-5 | TRBV5-1 | TRBD2 | - | TGCGCCAGCAGCTCCCGGACTAGCAGAGGTGGGGAGACCCAGTACTTC | CASSSRTSRGGETQYF
TRBJ2-5 | TRBV6-6 | TRBD2 | - | TGTGCCAGCACCCCCGGGGGGAGGGACGACCAAGAGACCCAGTACTTC | CASTPGGRDDQETQYF
TRBJ2-7 | TRBV4-1 | TRBD1 | - | TGCGCCAGCAGCCAAAGCGGCTACAGGGGGCCCTACGAGCAGTACTTC | CASSQSGYRGPYEQYF
TRBJ2-7 | TRBV5-1 | - | - | TGCGCCAGCAGCTTGGGTTCGGCTCGAGGCAACGAGCAGTACTTC | CASSLGSARGNEQYF
TRBJ1-1 | TRBV5-4 | TRBD1 | - | TGTGCCAGCAGCTTGGGGACAGGTGTTCGTGCGTACACTGAAGCTTTCTTT | CASSLGTGVRAYTEAFF
TRBJ1-4 | TRBV7-2 | - | once | TGTGCCAGCAGCTCGGGCAGGGGCGAAGAAAAACTGTTTTTT | CASSSGRGEEKLFF
TRBJ1-1 | TRBV10-3 | TRBD1 | - | TGTGCCATCAGTGAGACCCAGGGGGGCACTGAAGCTTTCTTT | CAISETQGGTEAFF
TRBJ2-5 | TRBV7-2 | - | once | TGTGCCAGCAGCTGGGGATCAGGGGAGACCCAGTACTTC | CASSWGSGETQYF
TRBJ1-6 | TRBV19 | TRBD1 | - | TGTGCCAGTAGTTGGACAGGGGACAATTCACCCCTCCACTTT | CASSWTGDNSPLHF
TRBJ1-2 | TRBV2 | TRBD1 | few | TGTGCCAGCAGCGGGACAGGGGGCCGTGGCTACACCTTC | CASSGTGGRGYTF
TRBJ2-3 | TRBV4-2 | TRBD1 | - | TGTGCCAGCAGCCAAGATCAACAGGGGGCCTCAGATACGCAGTATTTT | CASSQDQQGASDTQYF
TRBJ2-3 | TRBV7-9 | TRBD2 | - | TGTGCCAGCAGCCCTCCGGGACTAGACACAGATACGCAGTATTTT | CASSPPGLDTDTQYF
TRBJ2-7 | TRBV6-1 | TRBD1 | few | TGTGCCAGCAGTCTTGGACAGGGGGGCGAGCAGTACTTC | CASSLGQGGEQYF
TRBJ1-2 | TRBV2 | - | - | TGTGCCAGCAGTGAAGCAGCCCTGAGGCCCTATGGCTACACCTTC | CASSEAALRPYGYTF
TRBJ2-5 | TRBV11-2 | TRBD1 | - | TGTGCCAGCAGCTCAGGAGAACGCGACAGGGGGCGGGAGACCCAGTACTTC | CASSSGERDRGRETQYF